This T cell receptor (beta chain) is from a study of T cell repertoires in cytomegalovirus infection. Study at large: As its CMV epitopes, the study selected recently identified HLA-C-restricted and well-studied HLA-B-restricted targets. Indications of both CMV infection and matching HLA type were provided by public TCR beta signatures.

This clonotype was picked up a small number of times. Its antigen remains unknown. TCRdb reprocessed the reads with MiXCR, giving one entry per CDR3 protein. Among about 55,000 distinct CDR3 sequences listed, roughly 20% were seen once. The germline V and J ends were trimmed by 3 bases and 1 base, with 3 bases remaining between them. Germline V CDR1 and CDR2: LGHNA, YNFKEQ. The CDR3 runs to 12 residues. This material consisted of CD8+ T cells from cultured PBMCs, taken from culture after CMV antigen stimulation. This rearrangement joins TRBV4-2 to TRBJ2-5; the D is unclear. The sequence came from a human donor in good health (CMV status not recorded). Some clones in this sample may be carry-over from other donors' samples. In DNA, the CDR3 is TGTGCCAGCAGCCATCCCCAAGAGACCCAGTACTTC. It codes for CASSHPQETQYF.